The clone carrying this T cell receptor beta chain was seen repeatedly, ten times or more. Its specificity is unknown. V was pared by 10 bases and J by 5 bases, with 3 bases of the junction left unmatched. The CDR3 runs 13 residues. Axillary draining lymph nodes of breast cancer patients supplied the node samples. This entry comes from a study of breast tumors, draining lymph nodes, adjacent tissues. Via MiXCR, TCRdb re-called the multiplex PCR reads, giving one row per CDR3 protein. The top ten hold approximately 3.6% of the sample, which has about 200,000 distinct CDR3 sequences, roughly a third seen once. Study findings and constraints: Findings are consistent with lymph node origin and intratumoral expansion of most tumor T cells. Compared with basal-like, luminal-like tumors shared significantly more repertoire with nontumor tissue.

The TCR originated in a female donor with breast cancer. Some clones in this sample may be carry-over from other donors' samples. Material: axillary lymph node tissue. The chain has TRBV12-3 or TRBV12-4 and TRBJ2-3, with 13 positions matching TRBD2. The CDR3 here is CAIGLAGVDTQYF. DNA for the CDR3: TGTGCCATCGGACTAGCGGGAGTAGATACGCAGTATTTT.